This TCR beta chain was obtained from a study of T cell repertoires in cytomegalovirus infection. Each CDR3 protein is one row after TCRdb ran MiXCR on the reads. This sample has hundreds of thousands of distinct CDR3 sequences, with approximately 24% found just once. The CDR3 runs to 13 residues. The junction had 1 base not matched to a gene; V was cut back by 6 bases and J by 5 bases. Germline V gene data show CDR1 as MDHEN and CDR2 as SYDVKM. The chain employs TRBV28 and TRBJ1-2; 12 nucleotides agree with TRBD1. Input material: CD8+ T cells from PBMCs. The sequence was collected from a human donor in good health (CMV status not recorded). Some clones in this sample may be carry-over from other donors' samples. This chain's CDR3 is CASRGQGAYGYTF. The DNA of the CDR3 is TGTGCCAGCAGGGGACAGGGGGCGTATGGCTACACCTTC.